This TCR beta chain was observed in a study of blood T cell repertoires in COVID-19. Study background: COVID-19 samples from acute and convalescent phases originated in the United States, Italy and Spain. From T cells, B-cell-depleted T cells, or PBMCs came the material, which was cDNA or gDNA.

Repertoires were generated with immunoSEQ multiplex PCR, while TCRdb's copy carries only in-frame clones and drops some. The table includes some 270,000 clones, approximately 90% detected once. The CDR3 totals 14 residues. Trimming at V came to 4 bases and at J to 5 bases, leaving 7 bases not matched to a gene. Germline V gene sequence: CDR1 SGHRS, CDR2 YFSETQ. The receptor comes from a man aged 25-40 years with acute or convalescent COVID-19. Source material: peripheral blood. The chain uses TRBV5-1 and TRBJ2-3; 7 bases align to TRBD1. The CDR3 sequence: CASSTRQGGDTQYF. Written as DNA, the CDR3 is TGCGCCAGCAGCACCAGACAGGGTGGAGATACGCAGTATTTT.